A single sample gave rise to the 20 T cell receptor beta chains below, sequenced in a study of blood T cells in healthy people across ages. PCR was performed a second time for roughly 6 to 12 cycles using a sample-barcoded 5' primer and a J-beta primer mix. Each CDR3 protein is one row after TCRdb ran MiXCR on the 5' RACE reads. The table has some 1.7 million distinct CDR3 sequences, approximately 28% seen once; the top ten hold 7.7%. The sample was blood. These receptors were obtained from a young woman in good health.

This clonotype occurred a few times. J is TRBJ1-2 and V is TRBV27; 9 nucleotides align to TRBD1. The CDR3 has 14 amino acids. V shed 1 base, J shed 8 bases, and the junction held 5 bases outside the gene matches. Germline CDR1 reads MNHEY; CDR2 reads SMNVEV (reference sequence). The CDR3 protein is CASSLWATGGGYTF. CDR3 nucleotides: TGTGCCAGCAGTTTATGGGCGACAGGGGGAGGCTACACCTTC.

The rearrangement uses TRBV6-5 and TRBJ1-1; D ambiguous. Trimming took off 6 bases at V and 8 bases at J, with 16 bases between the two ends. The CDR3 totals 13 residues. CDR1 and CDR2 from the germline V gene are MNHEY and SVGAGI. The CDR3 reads CASSDRHVPEAFF. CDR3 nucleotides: TGTGCCAGCAGCGACCGACATGTCCCCGAAGCTTTCTTT.

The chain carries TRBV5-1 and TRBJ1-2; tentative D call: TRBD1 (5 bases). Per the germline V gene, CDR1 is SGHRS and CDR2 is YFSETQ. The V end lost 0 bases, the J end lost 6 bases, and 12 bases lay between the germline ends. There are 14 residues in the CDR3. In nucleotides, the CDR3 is TGCGCCAGCAGCTTGGCCAGGGAGGTTAATGGCTACACCTTC. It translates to CASSLAREVNGYTF.

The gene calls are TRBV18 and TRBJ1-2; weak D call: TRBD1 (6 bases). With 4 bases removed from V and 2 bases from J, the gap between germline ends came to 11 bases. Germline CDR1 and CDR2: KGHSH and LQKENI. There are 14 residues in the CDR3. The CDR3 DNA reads TGTGCCAGCTCACAAGGGGGTTGGAACTATGGCTACACCTTC. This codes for CASSQGGWNYGYTF.

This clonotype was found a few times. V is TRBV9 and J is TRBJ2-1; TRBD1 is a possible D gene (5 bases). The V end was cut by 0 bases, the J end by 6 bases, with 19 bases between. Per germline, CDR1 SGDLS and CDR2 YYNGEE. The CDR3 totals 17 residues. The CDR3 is CASSVVWGARNPNEQFF. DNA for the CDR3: TGTGCCAGCAGCGTAGTATGGGGCGCAAGAAATCCCAATGAGCAGTTCTTC.

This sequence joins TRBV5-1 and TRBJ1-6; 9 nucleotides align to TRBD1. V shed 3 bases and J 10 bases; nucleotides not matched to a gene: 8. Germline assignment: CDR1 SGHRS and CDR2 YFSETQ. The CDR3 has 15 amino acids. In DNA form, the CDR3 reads TGCGCCAGCAGCTCCGGGACAGGGCGAAACTCACCCCTCCACTTT. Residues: CASSSGTGRNSPLHF.

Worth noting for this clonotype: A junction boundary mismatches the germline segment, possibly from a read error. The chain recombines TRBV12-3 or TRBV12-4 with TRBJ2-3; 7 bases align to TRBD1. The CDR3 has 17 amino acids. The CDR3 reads CVSSSPQDREFRDTQYF. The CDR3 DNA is TGTGTCAGCAGCTCTCCCCAAGACAGGGAATTTAGAGATACGCAGTATTTT.

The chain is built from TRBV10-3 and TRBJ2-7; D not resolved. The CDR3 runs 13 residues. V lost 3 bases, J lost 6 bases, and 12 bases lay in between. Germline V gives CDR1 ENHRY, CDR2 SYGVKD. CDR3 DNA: TGTGCCATCAGTGACCCGTCGGGCGGCGAGCAGTACTTC. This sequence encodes CAISDPSGGEQYF.

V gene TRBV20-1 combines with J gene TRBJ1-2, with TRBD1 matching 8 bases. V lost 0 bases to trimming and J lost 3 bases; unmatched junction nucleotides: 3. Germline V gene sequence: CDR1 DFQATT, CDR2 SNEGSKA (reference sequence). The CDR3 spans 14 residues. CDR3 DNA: TGCAGTGCTAGAGAGACAGGGGTCGACTATGGCTACACCTTC. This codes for CSARETGVDYGYTF.

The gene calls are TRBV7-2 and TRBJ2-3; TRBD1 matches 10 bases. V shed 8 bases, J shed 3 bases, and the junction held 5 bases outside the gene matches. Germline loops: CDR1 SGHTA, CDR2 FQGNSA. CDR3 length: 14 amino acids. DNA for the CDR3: TGTGCCAGCCGGGGACAGGGGAGTACAGATACGCAGTATTTT. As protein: CASRGQGSTDTQYF.

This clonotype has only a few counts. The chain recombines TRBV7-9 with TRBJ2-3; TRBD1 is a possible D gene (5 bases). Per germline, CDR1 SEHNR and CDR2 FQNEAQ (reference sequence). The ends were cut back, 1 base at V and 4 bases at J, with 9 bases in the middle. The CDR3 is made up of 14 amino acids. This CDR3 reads CASSLGQNADTQYF. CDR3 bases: TGTGCCAGCAGCTTAGGACAGAACGCAGATACGCAGTATTTT.

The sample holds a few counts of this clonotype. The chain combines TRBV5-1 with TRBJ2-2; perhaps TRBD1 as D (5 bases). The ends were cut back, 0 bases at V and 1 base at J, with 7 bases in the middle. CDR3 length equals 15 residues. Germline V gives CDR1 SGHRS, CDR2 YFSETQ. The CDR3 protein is CASSLAQGNTGELFF. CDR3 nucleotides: TGCGCCAGCAGCTTGGCCCAGGGGAACACCGGGGAGCTGTTTTTT.

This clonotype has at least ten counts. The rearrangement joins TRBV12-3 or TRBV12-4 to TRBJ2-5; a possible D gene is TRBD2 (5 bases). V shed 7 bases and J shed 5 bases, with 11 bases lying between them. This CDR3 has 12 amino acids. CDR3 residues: CASTLTGETQYF. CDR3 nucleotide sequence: TGTGCCAGCACCCTAACGGGGGAGACCCAGTACTTC.

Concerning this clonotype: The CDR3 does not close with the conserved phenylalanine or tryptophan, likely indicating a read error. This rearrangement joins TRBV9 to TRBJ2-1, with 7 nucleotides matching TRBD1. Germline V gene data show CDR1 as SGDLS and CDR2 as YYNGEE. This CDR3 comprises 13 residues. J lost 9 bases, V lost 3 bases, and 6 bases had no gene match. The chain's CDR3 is CASSAQGLVEQFS. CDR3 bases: TGTGCCAGCAGCGCACAGGGGCTGGTTGAGCAGTTCTCC.

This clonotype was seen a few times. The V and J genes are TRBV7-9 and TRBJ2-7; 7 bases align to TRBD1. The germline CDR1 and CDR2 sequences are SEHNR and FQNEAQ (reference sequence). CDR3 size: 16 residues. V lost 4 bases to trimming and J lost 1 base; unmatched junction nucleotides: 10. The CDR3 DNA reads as TGTGCCAGCAGCTCCGACTTCGGACAGGTTTCCTACGAGCAGTACTTC. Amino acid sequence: CASSSDFGQVSYEQYF.

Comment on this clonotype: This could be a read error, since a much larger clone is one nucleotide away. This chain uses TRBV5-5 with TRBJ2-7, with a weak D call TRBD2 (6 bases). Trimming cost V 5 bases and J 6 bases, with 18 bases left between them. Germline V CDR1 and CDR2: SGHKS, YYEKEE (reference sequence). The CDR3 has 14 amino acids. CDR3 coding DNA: TGTGCCAGCAGTTCGGGTAACAAGGAGGGCGAGCAGTACTTC. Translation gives CASSSGNKEGEQYF.

Here the CDR3 DNA reads TGTGCCAGCAGCCGTGGGGACGCCACCTACGAGCAGTACTTC. This codes for CASSRGDATYEQYF. J is TRBJ2-7 and V is TRBV12-3 or TRBV12-4; possibly TRBD1 or TRBD2 for D (5 bases each). The CDR3 runs 14 residues. Trimming shortened V by 6 bases and J by 2 bases, and 14 bases separated the two germline ends.

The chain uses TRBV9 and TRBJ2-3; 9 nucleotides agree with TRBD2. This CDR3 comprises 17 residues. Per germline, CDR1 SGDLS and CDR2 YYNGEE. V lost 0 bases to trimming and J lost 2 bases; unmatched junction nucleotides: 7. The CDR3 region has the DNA TGTGCCAGCAGCGTAGCTGATAGCGGGAGCACCACAGATACGCAGTATTTT. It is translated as CASSVADSGSTTDTQYF.

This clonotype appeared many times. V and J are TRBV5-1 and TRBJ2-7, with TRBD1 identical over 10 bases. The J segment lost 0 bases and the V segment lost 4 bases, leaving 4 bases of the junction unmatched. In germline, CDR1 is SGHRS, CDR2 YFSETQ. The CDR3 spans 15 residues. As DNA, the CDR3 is TGCGCCAGCAGCCCCGGGACAGGGGTCTCCTACGAGCAGTACTTC. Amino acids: CASSPGTGVSYEQYF.

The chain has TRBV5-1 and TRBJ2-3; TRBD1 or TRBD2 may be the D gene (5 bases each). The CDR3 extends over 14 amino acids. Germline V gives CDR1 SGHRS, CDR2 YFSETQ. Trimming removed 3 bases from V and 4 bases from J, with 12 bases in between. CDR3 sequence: CASSSEGSADTQYF. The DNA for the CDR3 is TGCGCCAGCAGCTCCGAGGGGAGCGCAGATACGCAGTATTTT.